This TCR beta chain was recorded in a study of control samples from healthy donors and cancer patients. The data were produced by immunoSEQ multiplex PCR, yet TCRdb's version contains in-frame clones alone and is incomplete. Of approximately 60,000 clones listed, around 90% are singletons. Deletions cut 1 base from V and 0 bases from J, with 18 bases between. Germline V lookup: CDR1 SGHVS, CDR2 FNYEAQ. CDR3 length equals 18 residues. This chain links TRBV7-6 with TRBJ1-1; D unresolved. The sequence derives from a man aged 30-40 years with colorectal cancer. What was sequenced was PBMCs. In DNA form, the CDR3 reads TGTGCCAGCAGCTTAGAAGAGGGTCGGGCAGTAATGAACACTGAAGCTTTCTTT. It yields the protein CASSLEEGRAVMNTEAFF.